The 27 T cell receptor beta chains in this list originate from one sample, sequenced in a study of shared clonotypes between healthy human individuals. The repertoire was sequenced with immunoSEQ multiplex PCR; TCRdb's copy has only in-frame clones and lacks some. In the table there are approximately 940,000 clones, 60% to 85% of which are singletons. Sequenced: memory CD4+ T cells sorted from blood. Subset indicated: CD45RA-negative fraction. Receptor source: a man aged 18-30 years in good health.

The rearrangement uses TRBV6-5 and TRBJ1-1, with D possibly TRBD1 on 5 matching bases. V shed 2 bases and J shed 1 base, with 11 bases lying between them. This CDR3 is 15 amino acids long. Germline CDR1 MNHEY, CDR2 SVGAGI. The CDR3 DNA is TGTGCCAGCAGTTACGGCCCGGGGGGGAACACTGAAGCTTTCTTT. Its translation is CASSYGPGGNTEAFF.

This clone was counted between two and nine times. This chain links TRBV27 with TRBJ1-5, with D uncertain. The V gene's germline CDR1 is MNHEY and CDR2 SMNVEV (reference sequence). This CDR3 comprises 13 residues. Deletions cut 3 bases from V and 7 bases from J, with 10 bases between. The CDR3 is CASSFGSWQPQHF. In nucleotides, the CDR3 is TGTGCCAGCAGTTTTGGGTCGTGGCAGCCCCAGCATTTT.

This chain connects TRBV2 to TRBJ2-6, with 7 positions matching TRBD1. Germline CDR1 is SNHLY and CDR2 is FYNNEI. The V and J ends lost 7 bases and 0 bases, in that order; junction bases with no gene match: 6. The CDR3 extends over 16 amino acids. The CDR3 nucleotides read TGTGCCAGCACCATCCCAGGGGGCTCTGGGGCCAACGTCCTGACTTTC. It codes for CASTIPGGSGANVLTF.

V is TRBV27 and J is TRBJ1-4, with a possible D match to TRBD1 (6 bases). Trimming cost V 3 bases and J 5 bases, with 10 bases left between them. The CDR3 consists of 14 residues. From germline, CDR1 is MNHEY and CDR2 SMNVEV (reference sequence). The CDR3 reads CASSFRGGNEKLFF. For the CDR3, the DNA is TGTGCCAGCAGTTTTCGAGGGGGGAATGAAAAACTGTTTTTT.

CDR3 sequence (DNA): TGTGCCAGCAGCATTTACAGGGCCGAGCAGTACTTC. Its protein product is CASSIYRAEQYF. The rearrangement joins TRBV7-2 to TRBJ2-7, with D possibly being TRBD1 (6 bases). This CDR3 spans 12 amino acids. Looked up from germline, CDR1 is SGHTA and CDR2 is FQGNSA. V lost 5 bases to trimming and J lost 6 bases, with 11 bases between them.

This clone was found once. A much larger clone lies one base from this, so it may be a read error. The chain carries TRBV7-9 and TRBJ2-2, with a possible D match to TRBD1 (6 bases). Trimming removed 4 bases from V and 1 base from J, with 7 bases in between. Germline V lookup: CDR1 SEHNR, CDR2 FQNEAQ (reference sequence). The CDR3 sequence is 14 residues long. This chain's CDR3 is CASSSTGNTGELFF. The CDR3 DNA follows: TGTGCCAGCAGCTCGACAGGGAACACCGGGGAGCTGTTTTTT.

This clone was recorded a few times. Other nucleotide sequences in the sample specify the same CDR3. This chain connects TRBV5-6 to TRBJ2-1; D gene uncertain. Germline V lookup: CDR1 SGHDT, CDR2 YYEEEE. V was pared by 5 bases and J by 3 bases, with 3 bases between. The CDR3 has 11 amino acids. CDR3 amino acids: CASSVYNEQFF. The CDR3 DNA follows: TGTGCCAGCAGTGTCTACAATGAGCAGTTCTTC.

The gene calls are TRBV18 and TRBJ1-2; D is possibly TRBD1 (5 bases). Germline CDR1 KGHSH, CDR2 LQKENI. The CDR3 sequence is 16 residues long. Trimming cost V 0 bases and J 4 bases, with 15 bases left between them. CDR3: CASSPPLRPGSYGYTF. The DNA for the CDR3 is TGTGCCAGCTCACCACCGCTTCGGCCAGGGAGCTATGGCTACACCTTC.

V usage is TRBV11-2 and J usage is TRBJ2-4; D gene uncertain. This CDR3 is built from 16 residues. Germline CDR1 is SGHAT and CDR2 is FQNNGV. With 2 bases removed from V and 3 bases from J, the gap between germline ends came to 14 bases. The CDR3 DNA is TGTGCCAGCAGCTTAACCGACACTGGTGTCAAAAACATTCAGTACTTC. It yields the protein CASSLTDTGVKNIQYF.

The V gene is TRBV2, the J gene TRBJ1-3, with D hard to call. CDR3 length: 14 residues. In germline, CDR1 is SNHLY, CDR2 FYNNEI. The V and J ends lost 7 bases and 0 bases respectively, with 10 bases between them. The CDR3 DNA reads as TGTGCCAGCAAGGAGACTTTCTCTGGAAACACCATATATTTT. Translating it yields CASKETFSGNTIYF.

The V call is TRBV5-4, the J call TRBJ1-5; the D is unclear. Germline CDR1 is SGHNT and CDR2 is YYREEE (reference sequence). The CDR3 consists of 15 residues. Trimming pared 0 bases from V and 7 bases from J, leaving 14 bases between. The CDR3 DNA reads TGTGCCAGCAGCTTGGATGGCCGGGGTCAGCAGCCCCAGCATTTT. This encodes CASSLDGRGQQPQHF.

This sequence joins TRBV19 and TRBJ1-3; no clear D. This CDR3 is 13 amino acids long. The germline CDR1 and CDR2 sequences are LNHDA and SQIVND (reference sequence). The ends were cut back, 5 bases at V and 3 bases at J, with 8 bases in the middle. The CDR3, as DNA: TGTGCCAGTAGTCCGGGTAATGGAAACACCATATATTTT. Its translation: CASSPGNGNTIYF.

With respect to this clone: The same CDR3 also results from other DNA sequences found in this sample. The chain joins TRBV7-9 to TRBJ2-7; D is possibly TRBD2 (5 bases). The CDR3 sequence is 12 residues long. The germline CDR1 and CDR2 sequences are SEHNR and FQNEAQ (reference sequence). V was cut by 4 bases and J by 4 bases, with 8 bases left in between. For the CDR3, the DNA is TGTGCCAGCAGCTCCTCGGGATACGAGCAGTACTTC. It yields the protein CASSSSGYEQYF.

This clone was counted many times. This chain links TRBV27 with TRBJ2-5, with 7 bases fitting TRBD2. Trimming cost V 2 bases and J 4 bases; bases outside gene matches: 4. The CDR3 sequence is 14 residues long. CDR1 is MNHEY and CDR2 is SMNVEV in the germline V gene (reference sequence). The chain's CDR3 is CASSLAGVRETQYF. The CDR3 DNA is TGTGCCAGCAGTTTAGCGGGAGTAAGAGAGACCCAGTACTTC.

This chain connects TRBV5-1 to TRBJ2-1; 10 bases map to TRBD2. This CDR3 has 15 residues. J was trimmed by 2 bases and V by 3 bases; bases with no gene match: 2. Per the germline V gene, CDR1 is SGHRS and CDR2 is YFSETQ. CDR3 sequence reads: CASSSLAGAYNEQFF. The CDR3 coding sequence is TGCGCCAGCAGCTCCCTAGCGGGAGCCTACAATGAGCAGTTCTTC.

The V and J genes are TRBV19 and TRBJ2-7, with 8 bases that match TRBD2. The CDR3 covers 15 residues. CDR1 and CDR2 (germline): LNHDA, SQIVND (reference sequence). The trim removed 7 bases at V and 3 bases at J, leaving 11 bases unmatched. CDR3 nucleotides: TGTGCCAGTATGATTCAAGCGGGAGATATCTACGAGCAGTACTTC. Translating gives CASMIQAGDIYEQYF.

The gene calls are TRBV7-9 and TRBJ2-5, with D maybe TRBD1 (5 bases). Germline CDR1 is SEHNR and CDR2 is FQNEAQ (reference sequence). The CDR3 is 11 amino acids. Trimming removed 5 bases from V and 5 bases from J, with 6 bases in between. The CDR3 bases are TGTGCCAGCAGCGCAGGGGAGACCCAGTACTTC. Translating gives CASSAGETQYF.

The sample holds one count of this clone. The CDR3 nucleotides read TGTGCCAGCAGAAAACAGGGGGACACAGATACGCAGTATTTT. As protein: CASRKQGDTDTQYF. The chain has TRBV5-6 and TRBJ2-3, with 8 nucleotides matching TRBD1. The germline V gene has CDR1 SGHDT and CDR2 YYEEEE. The CDR3 consists of 14 residues. The V and J ends lost 5 bases and 2 bases, in that order; junction bases with no gene match: 4.

The V gene is TRBV10-3, the J gene TRBJ2-1, with 8 bases lining up with TRBD1. V was clipped by 5 bases and J by 3 bases; unmatched bases: 3. The CDR3 extends over 14 amino acids. The germline gives CDR1 ENHRY, CDR2 SYGVKD. CDR3 bases: TGTGCCATCAGTTTAGGGACAGGCTACAATGAGCAGTTCTTC. Its protein is CAISLGTGYNEQFF.

This clone was picked up one time. The chain couples TRBV29-1 to TRBJ2-7; TRBD2 matches at 8 bases. V shed 6 bases and J 5 bases; nucleotides not matched to a gene: 3. This CDR3 has 11 amino acids. The germline V gene has CDR1 SQVTM and CDR2 ANQGSEA. This chain's CDR3 is CSVGGGDEQYF. Here the CDR3 DNA reads TGCAGCGTCGGGGGGGGAGACGAGCAGTACTTC.

This clone was seen just once. V and J are TRBV2 and TRBJ1-4; D remains unclear. In germline, CDR1 is SNHLY, CDR2 FYNNEI. V lost 5 bases to trimming and J lost 2 bases, with 12 bases between them. CDR3 length equals 15 residues. The DNA for the CDR3 is TGTGCCAGCAGTATAGAGGGAGGGACTAATGAAAAACTGTTTTTT. Translating gives CASSIEGGTNEKLFF.

The chain has TRBV7-9 and TRBJ2-3, with D unresolved. Germline CDR1 SEHNR, CDR2 FQNEAQ (reference sequence). Trimming took 2 bases from V and 1 from J, leaving 13 bases between them. The CDR3 covers 16 residues. The CDR3 is CASSLLMARGTDTQYF. The CDR3, as DNA: TGTGCCAGCAGCTTACTGATGGCACGTGGCACAGATACGCAGTATTTT.

The chain couples TRBV7-6 to TRBJ1-1; D gene uncertain. Germline CDR1 and CDR2: SGHVS and FNYEAQ. The CDR3 sequence is 16 residues long. Trimming shortened V by 1 base and J by 5 bases, and 17 bases separated the two germline ends. CDR3 in DNA: TGTGCCAGCAGCTTAGTGGGGTCCGGATCAGGAACTGAAGCTTTCTTT. Its protein product is CASSLVGSGSGTEAFF. The full variable domain, completed using reference TRBV7-6 and TRBJ1-1, is GAGVSQSPRYKVTKRGQDVALRCDPISGHVSLYWYRQALGQGPEFLTYFNYEAQQDKSGLPNDRFSAERPEGSISTLTIQRTEQRDSAMYRCASSLVGSGSGTEAFFGQGTRLTVV.

This chain links TRBV6-1 with TRBJ2-7; tentative D call: TRBD2 (6 bases). Germline loops: CDR1 MNHNS, CDR2 SASEGT. The CDR3 spans 13 residues. V lost 6 bases to trimming and J lost 2 bases, with 11 bases between them. CDR3 in DNA: TGTGCCAGCAGGCGGGACTCGGCCTACGAGCAGTACTTC. It specifies CASRRDSAYEQYF.

Details on this clone: A single base is all that separates this from a far larger clone, so a read error is likely. The sample contains more than one DNA sequence encoding this CDR3. The CDR3 reads CASTTDSNQPQHF. As DNA, the CDR3 is TGTGCCAGCACGACGGATAGCAATCAGCCCCAGCATTTT. The J gene is TRBJ1-5, the V gene TRBV28; D is ambiguous. V was trimmed by 7 bases and J by 0 bases, leaving 7 bases between them. CDR3 length: 13 amino acids. CDR1 is MDHEN and CDR2 is SYDVKM in the germline V gene.

V and J are TRBV11-2 and TRBJ2-1; no clear D gene. The V end lost 1 base, the J end lost 6 bases, and 13 bases lay between the germline ends. Germline V gene data show CDR1 as SGHAT and CDR2 as FQNNGV. This CDR3 is 15 amino acids long. CDR3 DNA: TGTGCCAGCAGCTTAGTTCGTTCGGCATCCAATGAGCAGTTCTTC. Protein: CASSLVRSASNEQFF.

The V gene is TRBV19, the J gene TRBJ1-6; possibly TRBD1 for D (6 bases). The germline gives CDR1 LNHDA, CDR2 SQIVND (reference sequence). The CDR3 sequence is 19 residues long. V lost 0 bases and J lost 5, with 20 bases in between. The DNA for the CDR3 is TGTGCCAGTAGTATAGATCTCCTTAGAGGGGGGAGCCATAATTCACCCCTCCACTTT. It specifies CASSIDLLRGGSHNSPLHF.